This is a list of T cell receptor beta chains from one sample in a study of OX40 agonist ivuxolimab in advanced cancers. The repertoire was sequenced with immunoSEQ multiplex PCR; TCRdb's copy has only in-frame clones and lacks some. The sample has tens of thousands of clones, around 84% seen once. Specimen: CD4+ or CD8+ T cells sorted from blood, collected in a trial of the OX40 agonist ivuxolimab. These receptors were obtained from an adult with an advanced solid tumor such as melanoma, head and neck, liver or kidney cancer. Each CDR3 is given with its conserved first and last residue. A D gene is named only where the DNA matches it firmly. Expanded clones are given a class, and other clones once, few, many or no size at all.

>TRBD1|TRBV19|-|TRBJ2-1
CASRQDRGSYEQFF
TGTGCCAGTAGACAAGACAGGGGTTCGTATGAGCAGTTCTTC
>-|TRBV2|-|TRBJ2-6
CASSHDVSSGANVLTF
TGTGCCAGCAGTCACGACGTGAGCTCTGGGGCCAACGTCCTGACTTTC
>-|TRBV5-1|once|TRBJ2-6
CASSPPSSGANVLTF
TGCGCCAGCAGCCCCCCGAGCTCTGGGGCCAACGTCCTGACTTTC
>-|TRBV6-1|-|TRBJ2-7
CASSRDFTSYEQYF
TGTGCCAGCAGCCGGGACTTCACCTCCTACGAGCAGTACTTC
>-|TRBV28|-|TRBJ2-3
CASREGSTDTQYF
TGTGCCAGCAGGGAGGGAAGCACAGATACGCAGTATTTT
>-|TRBV5-1|-|TRBJ2-3
CASSPVGGADLDTQYF
TGCGCCAGCAGCCCGGTAGGGGGGGCGGATCTTGATACGCAGTATTTT
>-|TRBV10-3|-|TRBJ2-1
CATFGVEQFF
TGTGCCACCTTTGGGGTTGAGCAGTTCTTC
>-|TRBV7-2|-|TRBJ2-4
CASSPRGAVAKNIQYF
TGTGCCAGCAGCCCTCGGGGGGCAGTAGCCAAAAACATTCAGTACTTC
>TRBD1|TRBV27|-|TRBJ1-2
CASSLTGAYGYTF
TGTGCCAGCAGTCTGACAGGGGCGTATGGCTACACCTTC
>-|TRBV6-1|-|TRBJ2-2
CASSLERTGELFF
TGTGCCAGCAGTTTAGAACGCACCGGGGAGCTGTTTTTT
>TRBD1|TRBV29-1|once|TRBJ2-1
CSVELGDRGPPGHEQFF
TGCAGCGTTGAACTAGGGGACAGGGGGCCCCCCGGCCATGAGCAGTTCTTC
>-|TRBV5-5|-|TRBJ1-2
CASSLRGRGNYGYTF
TGTGCCAGCAGCTTGCGGGGGCGCGGTAACTATGGCTACACCTTC
>-|TRBV29-1|-|TRBJ1-6
CSVRTSKSSYNSPLHF
TGCAGCGTTAGGACATCCAAAAGCTCCTATAATTCACCCCTCCACTTT
>-|TRBV7-9|-|TRBJ1-1
CASSLAMANTEAFF
TGTGCCAGCAGCTTAGCGATGGCGAACACTGAAGCTTTCTTT
>-|TRBV28|-|TRBJ1-2
CASTLLGRIYGYTF
TGTGCCAGCACCCTCCTAGGCAGGATCTATGGCTACACCTTC
>TRBD1|TRBV10-3|-|TRBJ2-5
CAISDLGQGGQETQYF
TGTGCCATCAGTGACCTGGGACAGGGAGGGCAAGAGACCCAGTACTTC
>TRBD1|TRBV11-2|-|TRBJ1-2
CASSLDLRTGAGYTF
TGTGCCAGCAGCTTAGATTTGAGGACAGGGGCTGGCTACACCTTC
>TRBD1|TRBV28|-|TRBJ1-5
CASSSTGVTQPQHF
TGTGCCAGCAGTTCGACAGGGGTAACTCAGCCCCAGCATTTT
>TRBD1|TRBV19|-|TRBJ2-5
CASSSVSGTEETQYF
TGTGCCAGTAGTTCCGTGTCCGGGACAGAAGAGACCCAGTACTTC
>TRBD1|TRBV7-6|-|TRBJ2-2
CASRPSYRGPRAGELFF
TGTGCCAGCAGACCAAGTTACAGGGGGCCTCGGGCCGGGGAGCTGTTTTTT
>TRBD2|TRBV27|-|TRBJ2-3
CASSPAPGLAGGLDTQYF
TGTGCCAGCAGTCCGGCTCCGGGACTAGCGGGGGGCCTGGATACGCAGTATTTT
>-|TRBV2|-|TRBJ2-7
CASSVGPRLNYEQYF
TGTGCCAGCAGTGTGGGACCCAGACTCAACTACGAGCAGTACTTC
>TRBD1|TRBV5-6|-|TRBJ1-6
CASSPDRAANSPLHF
TGTGCCAGCAGCCCAGACAGGGCCGCTAATTCACCCCTCCACTTT
>TRBD1|TRBV11-3|once|TRBJ1-5
CASSLWGQGDSNQPQHF
TGTGCCAGCAGCTTATGGGGACAGGGGGATAGCAATCAGCCCCAGCATTTT
>-|TRBV10-3|-|TRBJ1-2
CAISESGESGYGYTF
TGTGCCATCAGTGAATCAGGGGAGTCAGGGTATGGCTACACCTTC
>-|TRBV4-2|-|TRBJ1-2
CASSQVSGQGSGGYTF
TGTGCCAGCAGCCAAGTCTCGGGACAAGGCTCGGGGGGCTACACCTTC
>-|TRBV7-9|medium-sized|TRBJ2-3
CASSRGLDTQYF
TGTGCCAGCAGCCGCGGATTGGATACGCAGTATTTT
>TRBD1|TRBV15|-|TRBJ2-3
CATSSRTGLGTDTQYF
TGTGCCACCAGCAGCAGGACAGGGTTGGGCACAGATACGCAGTATTTT
>TRBD2|TRBV7-9|few|TRBJ2-4
CASSLGGGRNIQYF
TGTGCCAGCAGCTTGGGCGGGGGAAGGAACATTCAGTACTTC
>-|TRBV9|-|TRBJ2-3
CASSGSGISTDTQYF
TGTGCCAGCAGCGGTAGCGGAATTAGCACAGATACGCAGTATTTT
>TRBD2|TRBV5-1|-|TRBJ2-3
CASSRTSGSTDTQYF
TGCGCCAGCAGCCGGACTAGCGGGAGTACAGATACGCAGTATTTT
>TRBD1|TRBV28|once|TRBJ2-3
CASSNRQGITDTQYF
TGTGCCAGCAGTAATCGACAGGGGATCACAGATACGCAGTATTTT
>TRBD1|TRBV6-5|once|TRBJ1-2
CASSYVRTGGGYGYTF
TGTGCCAGCAGTTACGTAAGGACAGGGGGTGGCTATGGCTACACCTTC
>TRBD2|TRBV7-3|-|TRBJ2-1
CASSLSGGAGNEQFF
TGTGCCAGCAGCTTAAGCGGGGGGGCCGGCAATGAGCAGTTCTTC
>TRBD1|TRBV18|few|TRBJ1-6
CASSPGTGRGEDSPLHF
TGTGCCAGCTCACCAGGGACAGGTAGAGGAGAGGATTCACCCCTCCACTTT
>-|TRBV6-5|-|TRBJ2-1
CASSPYRSSYNEQFF
TGTGCCAGCAGTCCCTACCGGAGCTCCTACAATGAGCAGTTCTTC
>-|TRBV6-1|-|TRBJ2-5
CASSEETQYF
TGTGCCAGCAGCGAGGAGACCCAGTACTTC
>-|TRBV7-3|-|TRBJ1-1
CASSLNLAGEAFF
TGTGCCAGCAGCTTAAATCTTGCTGGAGAAGCTTTCTTT
>-|TRBV7-9|few|TRBJ1-4
CASSWTSGNEKLFF
TGTGCCAGCAGCTGGACAAGTGGGAATGAAAAACTGTTTTTT
>-|TRBV29-1|-|TRBJ2-5
CSVVADLEETQYF
TGCAGCGTTGTAGCGGATTTGGAAGAGACCCAGTACTTC
>-|TRBV2|-|TRBJ2-1
CASSALASYNEQFF
TGTGCCAGCAGTGCCTTGGCTTCCTACAATGAGCAGTTCTTC
>TRBD2|TRBV28|-|TRBJ2-7
CASRGAERGPTYEQYF
TGTGCCAGCAGGGGAGCCGAGCGGGGGCCCACCTACGAGCAGTACTTC
>TRBD1|TRBV30|-|TRBJ2-7
CAWSLLGTGNEQYF
TGTGCCTGGAGTCTACTCGGGACAGGGAACGAGCAGTACTTC
>-|TRBV9|-|TRBJ1-1
CASSDPGTANTEAFF
TGTGCCAGCAGCGACCCCGGGACGGCGAACACTGAAGCTTTCTTT
>-|TRBV9|-|TRBJ2-2
CASSVRGASGELFF
TGTGCCAGCAGCGTACGGGGGGCGAGCGGGGAGCTGTTTTTT
>-|TRBV23-1|-|TRBJ2-2
CASSQRVRGAVF
TGCGCCAGCAGTCAACGAGTACGGGGAGCTGTTTTT
>TRBD2|TRBV10-2|-|TRBJ2-7
CASSEASGGPYEQYF
TGCGCCAGCAGTGAGGCTAGCGGGGGGCCCTACGAGCAGTACTTC
>-|TRBV21-1|-|TRBJ2-2
CASSKALRAESTGELFF
TGTGCCAGCAGCAAAGCGCTAAGGGCGGAGAGCACCGGGGAGCTGTTTTTT
>-|TRBV18|-|TRBJ1-4
CASSTEQSPQGEKLFF
TGTGCCAGCTCAACGGAGCAATCCCCCCAGGGTGAAAAACTGTTTTTT